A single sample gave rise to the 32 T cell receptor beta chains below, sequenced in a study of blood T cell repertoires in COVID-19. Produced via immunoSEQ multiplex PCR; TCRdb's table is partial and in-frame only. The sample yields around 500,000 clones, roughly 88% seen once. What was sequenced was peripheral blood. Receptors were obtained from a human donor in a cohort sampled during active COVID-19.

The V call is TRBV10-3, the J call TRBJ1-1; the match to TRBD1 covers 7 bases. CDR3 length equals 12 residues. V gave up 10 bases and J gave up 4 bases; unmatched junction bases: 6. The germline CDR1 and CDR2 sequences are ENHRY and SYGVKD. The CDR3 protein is CATRTGPTEAFF. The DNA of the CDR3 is TGTGCCACCCGGACAGGTCCCACTGAAGCTTTCTTT.

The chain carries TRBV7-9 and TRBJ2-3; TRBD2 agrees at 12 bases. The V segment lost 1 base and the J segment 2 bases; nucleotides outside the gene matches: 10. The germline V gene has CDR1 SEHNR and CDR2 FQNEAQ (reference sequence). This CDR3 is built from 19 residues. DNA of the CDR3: TGTGCCAGCAGCTTAGGGTCTAGCGGGAGGGCCGTCTTCACAGATACGCAGTATTTT. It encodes CASSLGSSGRAVFTDTQYF. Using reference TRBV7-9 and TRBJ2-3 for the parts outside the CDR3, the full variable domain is DTGVSQNPRHKITKRGQNVTFRCDPISEHNRLYWYRQTLGQGPEFLTYFQNEAQLEKSRLLSDRFSAERPKGSFSTLEIQRTEQGDSAMYLCASSLGSSGRAVFTDTQYFGPGTRLTVL.

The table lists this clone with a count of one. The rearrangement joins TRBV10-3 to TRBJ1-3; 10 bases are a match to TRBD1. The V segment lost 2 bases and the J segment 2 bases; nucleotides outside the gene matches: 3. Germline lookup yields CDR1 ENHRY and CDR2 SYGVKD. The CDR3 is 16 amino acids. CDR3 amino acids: CAISERTGGTGNTIYF. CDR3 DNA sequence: TGTGCCATCAGTGAGCGGACAGGGGGAACTGGAAACACCATATATTTT.

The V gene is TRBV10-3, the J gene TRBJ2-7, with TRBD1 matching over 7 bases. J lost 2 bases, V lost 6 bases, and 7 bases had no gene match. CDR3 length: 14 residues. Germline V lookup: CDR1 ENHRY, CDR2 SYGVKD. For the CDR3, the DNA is TGTGCCATCAGCCCCTCGGACAGGACCTACGAGCAGTACTTC. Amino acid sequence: CAISPSDRTYEQYF.

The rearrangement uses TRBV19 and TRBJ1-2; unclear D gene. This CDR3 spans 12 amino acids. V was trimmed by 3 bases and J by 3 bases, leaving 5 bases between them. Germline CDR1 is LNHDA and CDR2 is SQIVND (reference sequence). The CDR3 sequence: CASSISDYGYTF. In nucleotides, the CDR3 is TGTGCCAGTAGTATTAGTGACTATGGCTACACCTTC.

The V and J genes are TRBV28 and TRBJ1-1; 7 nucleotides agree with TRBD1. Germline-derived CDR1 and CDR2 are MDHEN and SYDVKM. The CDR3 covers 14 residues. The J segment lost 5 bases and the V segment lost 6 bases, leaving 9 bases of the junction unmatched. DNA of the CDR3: TGTGCCAGCAGCTTGACAGGGTGGTTGACTGAAGCTTTCTTT. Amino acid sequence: CASSLTGWLTEAFF.

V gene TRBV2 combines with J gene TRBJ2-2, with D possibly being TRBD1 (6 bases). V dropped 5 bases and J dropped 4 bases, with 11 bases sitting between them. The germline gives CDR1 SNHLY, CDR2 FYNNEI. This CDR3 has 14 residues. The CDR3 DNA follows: TGTGCCAGCAGTTTCGACAGGCGCACCGGGGAGCTGTTTTTT. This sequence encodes CASSFDRRTGELFF.

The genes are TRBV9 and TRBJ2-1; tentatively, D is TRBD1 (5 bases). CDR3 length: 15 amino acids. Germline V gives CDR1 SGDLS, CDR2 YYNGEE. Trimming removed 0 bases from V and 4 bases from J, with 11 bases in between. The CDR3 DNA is TGTGCCAGCAGCGTAGAAGGGGCCCAGTACAATGAGCAGTTCTTC. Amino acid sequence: CASSVEGAQYNEQFF.

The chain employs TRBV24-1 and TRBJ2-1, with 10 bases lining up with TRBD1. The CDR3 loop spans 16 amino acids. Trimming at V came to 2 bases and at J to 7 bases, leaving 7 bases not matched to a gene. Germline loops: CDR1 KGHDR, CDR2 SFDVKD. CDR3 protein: CATSDSLGTGANEQFF. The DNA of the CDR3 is TGTGCCACCAGTGATTCGCTCGGGACAGGGGCTAATGAGCAGTTCTTC.

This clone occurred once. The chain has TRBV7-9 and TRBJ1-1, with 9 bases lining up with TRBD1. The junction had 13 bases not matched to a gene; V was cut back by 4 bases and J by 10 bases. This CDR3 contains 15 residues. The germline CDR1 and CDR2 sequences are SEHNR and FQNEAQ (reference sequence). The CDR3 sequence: CASSSTGGNLAGAFF. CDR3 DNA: TGTGCCAGCAGCTCAACAGGGGGCAATCTTGCGGGAGCTTTCTTT.

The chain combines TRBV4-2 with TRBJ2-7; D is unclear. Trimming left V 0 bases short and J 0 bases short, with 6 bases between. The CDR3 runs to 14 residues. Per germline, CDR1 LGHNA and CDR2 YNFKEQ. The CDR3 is CASSQEPGSYEQYF. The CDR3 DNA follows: TGTGCCAGCAGCCAAGAGCCGGGCTCCTACGAGCAGTACTTC.

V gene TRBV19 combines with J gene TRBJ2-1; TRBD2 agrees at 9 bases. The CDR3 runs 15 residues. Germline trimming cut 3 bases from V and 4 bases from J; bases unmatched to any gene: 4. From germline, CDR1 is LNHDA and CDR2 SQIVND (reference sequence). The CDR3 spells CASSIASGAYNEQFF. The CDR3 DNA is TGTGCCAGTAGTATCGCTAGCGGGGCTTACAATGAGCAGTTCTTC. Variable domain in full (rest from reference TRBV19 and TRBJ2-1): DGGITQSPKYLFRKEGQNVTLSCEQNLNHDAMYWYRQDPGQGLRLIYYSQIVNDFQKGDIAEGYSVSREKKESFPLTVTSAQKNPTAFYLCASSIASGAYNEQFFGPGTRLTVL.

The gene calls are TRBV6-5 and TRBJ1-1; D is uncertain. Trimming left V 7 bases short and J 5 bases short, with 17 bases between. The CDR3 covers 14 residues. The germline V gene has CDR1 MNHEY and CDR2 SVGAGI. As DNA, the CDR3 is TGTGCCAGCATTCGGGAGGCAGTGGTTACTGAAGCTTTCTTT. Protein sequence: CASIREAVVTEAFF.

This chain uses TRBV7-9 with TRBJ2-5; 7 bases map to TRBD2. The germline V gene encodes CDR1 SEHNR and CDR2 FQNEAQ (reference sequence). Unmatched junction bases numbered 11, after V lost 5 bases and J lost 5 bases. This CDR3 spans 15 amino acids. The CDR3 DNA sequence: TGTGCCAGCAGCGCCTGGGGCGACGGGAGGGAGACCCAGTACTTC. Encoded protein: CASSAWGDGRETQYF.

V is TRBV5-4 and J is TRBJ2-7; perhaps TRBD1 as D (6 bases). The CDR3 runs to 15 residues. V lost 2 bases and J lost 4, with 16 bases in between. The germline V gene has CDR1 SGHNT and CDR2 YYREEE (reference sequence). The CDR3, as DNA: TGTGCCAGCAGCTTTGGGGCAGGGGCCACTTACGAGCAGTACTTC. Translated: CASSFGAGATYEQYF.

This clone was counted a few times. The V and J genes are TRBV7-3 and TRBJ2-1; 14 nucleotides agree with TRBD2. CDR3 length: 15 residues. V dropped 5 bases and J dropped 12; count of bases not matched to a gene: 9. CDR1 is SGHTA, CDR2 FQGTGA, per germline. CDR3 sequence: CASSIGTSGSRGQFF. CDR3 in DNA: TGTGCCAGCAGCATTGGGACTAGCGGGAGTCGGGGGCAGTTCTTC.

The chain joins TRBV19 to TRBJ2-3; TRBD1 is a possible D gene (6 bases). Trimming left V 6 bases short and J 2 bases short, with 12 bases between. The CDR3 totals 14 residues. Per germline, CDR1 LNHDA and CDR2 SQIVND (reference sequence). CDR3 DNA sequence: TGTGCCAGTAGGCCGGGACACTTCACAGATACGCAGTATTTT. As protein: CASRPGHFTDTQYF.

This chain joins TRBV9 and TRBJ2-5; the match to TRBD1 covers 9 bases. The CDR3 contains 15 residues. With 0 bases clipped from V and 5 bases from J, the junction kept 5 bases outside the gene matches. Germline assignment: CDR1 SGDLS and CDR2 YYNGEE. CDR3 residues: CASSVGTGAGETQYF. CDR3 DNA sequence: TGTGCCAGCAGCGTAGGGACAGGGGCAGGGGAGACCCAGTACTTC.

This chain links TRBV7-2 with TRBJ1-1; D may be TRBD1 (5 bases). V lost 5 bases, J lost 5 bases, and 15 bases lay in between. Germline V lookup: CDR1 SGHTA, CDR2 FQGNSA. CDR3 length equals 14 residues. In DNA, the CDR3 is TGTGCCAGCAGCGTAGAGATATCAGGGACTGAAGCTTTCTTT. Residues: CASSVEISGTEAFF.

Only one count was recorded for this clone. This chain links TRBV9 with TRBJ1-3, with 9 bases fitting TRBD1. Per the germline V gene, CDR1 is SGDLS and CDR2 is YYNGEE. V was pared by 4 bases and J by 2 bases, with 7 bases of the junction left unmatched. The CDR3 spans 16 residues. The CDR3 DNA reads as TGTGCCAGCAGCCCTCGGACAGGGGATGCTGGAAACACCATATATTTT. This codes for CASSPRTGDAGNTIYF.

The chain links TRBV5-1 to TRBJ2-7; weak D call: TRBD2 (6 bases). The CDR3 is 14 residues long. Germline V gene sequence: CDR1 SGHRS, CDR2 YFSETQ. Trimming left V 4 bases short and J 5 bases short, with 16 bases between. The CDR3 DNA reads TGCGCCAGCAGCCTGGGGACTGGCAGAGACGAGCAGTACTTC. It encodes CASSLGTGRDEQYF.

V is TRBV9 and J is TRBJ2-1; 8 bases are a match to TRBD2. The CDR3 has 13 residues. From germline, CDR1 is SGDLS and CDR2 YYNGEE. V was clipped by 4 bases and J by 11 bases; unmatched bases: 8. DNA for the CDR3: TGTGCCAGCAGCCTCGGAGCGGGAGTACAGCAGTTCTTC. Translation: CASSLGAGVQQFF.

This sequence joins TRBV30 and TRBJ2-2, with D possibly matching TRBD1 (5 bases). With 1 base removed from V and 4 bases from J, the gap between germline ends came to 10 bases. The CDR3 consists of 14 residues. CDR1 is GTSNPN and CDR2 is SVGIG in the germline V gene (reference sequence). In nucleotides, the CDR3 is TGTGCCTGGAGTGAGGGGTTGAGCACCGGGGAGCTGTTTTTT. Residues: CAWSEGLSTGELFF.

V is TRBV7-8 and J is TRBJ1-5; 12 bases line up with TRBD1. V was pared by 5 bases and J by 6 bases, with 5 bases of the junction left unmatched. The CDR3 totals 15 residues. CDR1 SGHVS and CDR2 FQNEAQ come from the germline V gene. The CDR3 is CASSPGTGGGQPQHF. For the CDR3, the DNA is TGTGCCAGCAGCCCCGGGACAGGGGGCGGTCAGCCCCAGCATTTT.

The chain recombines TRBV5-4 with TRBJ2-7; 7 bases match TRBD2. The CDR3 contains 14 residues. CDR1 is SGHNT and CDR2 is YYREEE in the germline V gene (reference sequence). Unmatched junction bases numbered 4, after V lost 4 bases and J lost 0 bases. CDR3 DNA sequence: TGTGCCAGCAGCGTGGGACTAAACTCCTACGAGCAGTACTTC. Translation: CASSVGLNSYEQYF.

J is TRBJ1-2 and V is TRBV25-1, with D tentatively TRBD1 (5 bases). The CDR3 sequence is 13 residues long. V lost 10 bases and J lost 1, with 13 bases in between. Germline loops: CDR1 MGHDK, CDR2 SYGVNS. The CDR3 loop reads CATQGYFNYGYTF. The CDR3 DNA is TGTGCCACCCAGGGATACTTTAACTATGGCTACACCTTC.

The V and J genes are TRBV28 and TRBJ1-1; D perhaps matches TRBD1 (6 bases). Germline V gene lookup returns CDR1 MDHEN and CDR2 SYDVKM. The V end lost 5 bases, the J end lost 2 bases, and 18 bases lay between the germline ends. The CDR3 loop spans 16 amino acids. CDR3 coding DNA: TGTGCCAGCAGTCTCCTTGGGGGGGGCCCCAACACTGAAGCTTTCTTT. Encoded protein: CASSLLGGGPNTEAFF.

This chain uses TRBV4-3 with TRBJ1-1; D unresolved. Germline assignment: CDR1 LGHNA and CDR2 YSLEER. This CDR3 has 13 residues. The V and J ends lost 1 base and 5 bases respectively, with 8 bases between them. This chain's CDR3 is CASSQVQHTEAFF. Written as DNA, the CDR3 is TGCGCCAGCAGCCAAGTCCAACATACTGAAGCTTTCTTT.

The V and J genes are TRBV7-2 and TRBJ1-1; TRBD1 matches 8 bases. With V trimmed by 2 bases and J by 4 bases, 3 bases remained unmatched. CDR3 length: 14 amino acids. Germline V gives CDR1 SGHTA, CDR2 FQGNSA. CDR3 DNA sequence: TGTGCCAGCAGCTTACAGACAGGGGTCACTGAAGCTTTCTTT. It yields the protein CASSLQTGVTEAFF.

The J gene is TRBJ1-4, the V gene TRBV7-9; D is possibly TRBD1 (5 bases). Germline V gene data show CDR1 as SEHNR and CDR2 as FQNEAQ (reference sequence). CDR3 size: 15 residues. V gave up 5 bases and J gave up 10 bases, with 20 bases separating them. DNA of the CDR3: TGTGCCAGCAGCCCCCCGGGGGGGTCGTTTTCAAAACTGTTTTTT. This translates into CASSPPGGSFSKLFF.

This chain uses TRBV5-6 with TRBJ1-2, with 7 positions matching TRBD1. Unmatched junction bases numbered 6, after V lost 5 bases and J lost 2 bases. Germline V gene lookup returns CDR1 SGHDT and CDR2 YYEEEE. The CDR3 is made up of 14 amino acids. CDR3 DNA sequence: TGTGCCAGCAGGCCGACAGGGAGCAACTATGGCTACACCTTC. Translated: CASRPTGSNYGYTF.

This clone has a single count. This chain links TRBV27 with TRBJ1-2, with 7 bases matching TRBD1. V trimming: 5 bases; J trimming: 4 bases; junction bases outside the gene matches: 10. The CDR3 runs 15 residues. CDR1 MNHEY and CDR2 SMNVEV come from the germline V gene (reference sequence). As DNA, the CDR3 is TGTGCCAGCAGTCCTACTCAGACAGGGATCTATGGCTACACCTTC. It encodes CASSPTQTGIYGYTF.